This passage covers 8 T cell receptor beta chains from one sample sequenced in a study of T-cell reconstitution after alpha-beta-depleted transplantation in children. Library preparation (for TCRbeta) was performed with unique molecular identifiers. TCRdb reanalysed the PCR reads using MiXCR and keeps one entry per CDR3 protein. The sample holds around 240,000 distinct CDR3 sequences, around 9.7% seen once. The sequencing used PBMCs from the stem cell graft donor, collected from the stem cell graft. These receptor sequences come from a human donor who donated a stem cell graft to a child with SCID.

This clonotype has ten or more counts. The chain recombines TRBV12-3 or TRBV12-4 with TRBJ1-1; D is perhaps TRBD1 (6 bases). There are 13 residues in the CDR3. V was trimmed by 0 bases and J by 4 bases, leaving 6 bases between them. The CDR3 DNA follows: TGTGCCAGCAGTTTAGCCAGGGGCACTGAAGCTTTCTTT. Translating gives CASSLARGTEAFF.

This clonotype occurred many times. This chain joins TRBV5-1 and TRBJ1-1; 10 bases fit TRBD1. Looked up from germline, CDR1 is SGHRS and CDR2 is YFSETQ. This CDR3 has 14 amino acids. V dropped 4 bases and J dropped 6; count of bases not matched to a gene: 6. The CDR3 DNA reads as TGCGCCAGCAGCATTCCCGGGACAGGGGCTGAAGCTTTCTTT. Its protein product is CASSIPGTGAEAFF.

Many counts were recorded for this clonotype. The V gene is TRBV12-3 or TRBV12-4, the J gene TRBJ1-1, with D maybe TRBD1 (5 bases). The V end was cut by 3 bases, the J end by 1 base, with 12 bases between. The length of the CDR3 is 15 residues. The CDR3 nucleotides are TGTGCCAGCAGTTTGGCAACGGGGGAGAACACTGAAGCTTTCTTT. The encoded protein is CASSLATGENTEAFF.

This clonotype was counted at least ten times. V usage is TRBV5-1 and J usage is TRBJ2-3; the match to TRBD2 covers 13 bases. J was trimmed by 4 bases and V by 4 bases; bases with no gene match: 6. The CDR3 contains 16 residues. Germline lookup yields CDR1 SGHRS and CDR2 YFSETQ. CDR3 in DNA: TGCGCCAGCAGCATCCTTACTAGCGGGGGGGCAGATACGCAGTATTTT. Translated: CASSILTSGGADTQYF.

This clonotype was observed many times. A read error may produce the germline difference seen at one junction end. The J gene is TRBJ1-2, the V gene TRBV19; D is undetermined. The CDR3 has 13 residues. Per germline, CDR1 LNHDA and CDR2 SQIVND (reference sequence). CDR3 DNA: TGTGCCAGCAGTATCAATCGGGGATATGGCTACACCTTC. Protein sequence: CASSINRGYGYTF.

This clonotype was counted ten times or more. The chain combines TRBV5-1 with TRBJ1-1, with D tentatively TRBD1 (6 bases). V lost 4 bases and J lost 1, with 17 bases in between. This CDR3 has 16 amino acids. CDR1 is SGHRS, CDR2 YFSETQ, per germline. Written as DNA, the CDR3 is TGCGCCAGCAGCCCCTATCTGGGACACTGGAACACTGAAGCTTTCTTT. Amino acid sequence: CASSPYLGHWNTEAFF.

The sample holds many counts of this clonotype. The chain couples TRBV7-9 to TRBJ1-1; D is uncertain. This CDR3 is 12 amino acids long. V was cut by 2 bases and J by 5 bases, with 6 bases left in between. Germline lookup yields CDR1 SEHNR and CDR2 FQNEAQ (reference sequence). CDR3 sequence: CASSLRGTEAFF. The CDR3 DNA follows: TGTGCCAGCAGCTTACGTGGAACTGAAGCTTTCTTT.

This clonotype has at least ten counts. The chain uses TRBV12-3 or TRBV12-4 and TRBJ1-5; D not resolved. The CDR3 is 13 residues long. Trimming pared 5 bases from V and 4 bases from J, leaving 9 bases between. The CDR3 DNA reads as TGTGCCAGCAGTCCCCAAAGTAATCAGCCCCAGCATTTT. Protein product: CASSPQSNQPQHF.